This entry is about one T cell receptor beta chain. A much larger clone is a single base away; this may be a read error. This sample was included in a study of shared clonotypes between healthy human individuals. The repertoire was sequenced with immunoSEQ multiplex PCR; TCRdb's copy has only in-frame clones and lacks some. Of roughly 770,000 clones listed, 96% are singletons. Naive CD8 populations comprised CD45RO-negative cells positively selected for CCR7, excluding terminally differentiated effector memory CD45RA+ cells. Trimming pared 8 bases from V and 0 bases from J, leaving 11 bases between. CDR1 and CDR2 (germline): ENHRY, SYGVKD. CDR3 length: 13 residues.

The receptor comes from a man aged 25-40 years in good health. The V and J genes are TRBV10-3 and TRBJ2-7; D possibly corresponds to TRBD1 (7 bases). Material for sequencing was naive CD8+ T cells sorted from blood. The CDR3 nucleotides are TGTGCCATCGGGGGGACAGACTCCTACGAGCAGTACTTC. It translates to CAIGGTDSYEQYF.